Shown below are 17 T cell receptor beta chains from a single sample sequenced in a study of T cell repertoires in ileal Crohn's disease. The method was immunoSEQ multiplex PCR; TCRdb's version includes in-frame clones alone and lacks a portion of them. The table records 25,000 to 30,000 clones, about 81% of them present only once. Source material: ileal tissue. The receptors here all came from an adult with Crohn's disease.

The V gene is TRBV9, the J gene TRBJ2-5; TRBD2 might be the D (7 bases). V shed 4 bases and J shed 4 bases, with 17 bases lying between them. Germline CDR1 is SGDLS and CDR2 is YYNGEE. This CDR3 has 15 residues. The CDR3: CASSLWGGLGETQYF. CDR3 DNA sequence: TGTGCCAGCAGCCTTTGGGGGGGGCTTGGAGAGACCCAGTACTTC.

This clone was seen a few times. This sequence joins TRBV4-3 and TRBJ2-1; D uncertain. With 0 bases removed from V and 2 bases from J, the gap between germline ends came to 14 bases. Germline V gene data show CDR1 as LGHNA and CDR2 as YSLEER. The CDR3 is 17 amino acids. CDR3 coding DNA: TGCGCCAGCAGCCAAGATCTATTAGCTGGAGCCTACAATGAGCAGTTCTTC. It is translated as CASSQDLLAGAYNEQFF.

The chain is built from TRBV12-5 and TRBJ2-7; TRBD2 matches at 7 bases. This CDR3 has 14 residues. Trimming at V came to 3 bases and at J to 5 bases, leaving 7 bases not matched to a gene. Germline CDR1 reads LGHNT; CDR2 reads FRNRAP. Written as DNA, the CDR3 is TGTGCTAGTGGTTTTTCGACTAGCTCAAACGAGCAGTACTTC. Protein product: CASGFSTSSNEQYF.

The chain recombines TRBV27 with TRBJ1-3; tentative D call: TRBD1 (5 bases). Germline CDR1 and CDR2: MNHEY and SMNVEV (reference sequence). This CDR3 comprises 15 residues. V was shortened by 2 bases and J by 0 bases, with 8 bases between the two germline ends. CDR3 residues: CASSLVGASGNTIYF. CDR3 bases: TGTGCCAGCAGTTTAGTTGGGGCCTCTGGAAACACCATATATTTT.

The chain carries TRBV11-3 and TRBJ2-1, with D tentatively TRBD1 (5 bases). V lost 0 bases, J lost 4 bases, and 10 bases lay in between. This CDR3 is built from 15 residues. Germline values: CDR1 SGHNT, CDR2 YENEEA. The CDR3 bases are TGTGCCAGCAGCTTAGAGCAGGGTGGGTACAATGAGCAGTTCTTC. This codes for CASSLEQGGYNEQFF.

DNA for the CDR3: TGTGCCAGCACCCCCGCACAGGATAACACTGAAGCTTTCTTT. Translation: CASTPAQDNTEAFF. V and J are TRBV6-1 and TRBJ1-1; a possible D gene is TRBD1 (5 bases). Per germline, CDR1 MNHNS and CDR2 SASEGT. The germline V and J ends were trimmed by 7 bases and 2 bases, with 14 bases remaining between them. The CDR3 runs 14 residues.

The gene calls are TRBV6-6 and TRBJ1-3; TRBD1 agrees at 8 bases. Germline V gene data show CDR1 as MNHNY and CDR2 as SVGAGI (reference sequence). V lost 3 bases and J lost 0; bases outside the gene matches: 4. The CDR3 loop spans 16 amino acids. In nucleotides, the CDR3 is TGTGCCAGCAGTTATCCGACAGGGGCCTCTGGAAACACCATATATTTT. The encoded protein is CASSYPTGASGNTIYF.

This chain links TRBV5-4 with TRBJ2-5; D might be TRBD2 (6 bases). The CDR3 totals 14 residues. V shed 1 base and J shed 2 bases, with 9 bases lying between them. Germline-derived CDR1 and CDR2 are SGHNT and YYREEE (reference sequence). The DNA of the CDR3 is TGTGCCAGCAGCTTGTGGGCGGGACAAGAGACCCAGTACTTC. Its protein is CASSLWAGQETQYF. Combining the CDR3 with reference TRBV5-4 and TRBJ2-5 gives the whole variable domain ETGVTQSPTHLIKTRGQQVTLRCSSQSGHNTVSWYQQALGQGPQFIFQYYREEENGRGNFPPRFSGLQFPNYSSELNVNALELDDSALYLCASSLWAGQETQYFGPGTRLLVL.

This chain joins TRBV6-1 and TRBJ2-7; 14 nucleotides align to TRBD2. V lost 9 bases, J lost 2 bases, and 6 bases stayed unmatched. Germline V gene data show CDR1 as MNHNS and CDR2 as SASEGT. CDR3 length: 15 amino acids. As DNA, the CDR3 is TGTGCCAGTTGTAAGACTAGCGGGGGGGCCTACGAGCAGTACTTC. Translating it yields CASCKTSGGAYEQYF.

The rearrangement joins TRBV11-2 to TRBJ2-3; perhaps TRBD1 as D (6 bases). CDR3 length: 12 amino acids. Germline CDR1 is SGHAT and CDR2 is FQNNGV. Between the trimmed V and J ends, which lost 4 bases and 5 bases, there was a span of 7 bases. DNA of the CDR3: TGTGCCAGCAGCTCGGGACAAGATACGCAGTATTTT. Its protein is CASSSGQDTQYF.

The chain employs TRBV7-3 and TRBJ2-1; a possible D gene is TRBD1 (5 bases). Germline assignment: CDR1 SGHTA and CDR2 FQGTGA. Trimming took 6 bases from V and 9 from J, leaving 18 bases between them. This CDR3 is 14 amino acids long. The DNA of the CDR3 is TGTGCCAGCAGGCTAGGGGCGAGCGTGCCTGAGCAGTTCTTC. Translation: CASRLGASVPEQFF.

This sequence joins TRBV11-3 and TRBJ2-5, with a weak D call TRBD2 (5 bases). Germline CDR1 is SGHNT and CDR2 is YENEEA. The CDR3 covers 16 residues. V dropped 1 base and J dropped 1 base, with 13 bases sitting between them. CDR3 region: CASSLGSGLAQETQYF. The CDR3 bases are TGTGCCAGCAGCTTAGGATCGGGGTTGGCCCAAGAGACCCAGTACTTC.

J is TRBJ1-1 and V is TRBV2; 9 positions agree with TRBD1. Germline CDR1 is SNHLY and CDR2 is FYNNEI. V lost 8 bases to trimming and J lost 1 base; unmatched junction nucleotides: 2. This CDR3 has 13 amino acids. In DNA, the CDR3 is TGTGCCAGCGGGGGACAGGGGAACACTGAAGCTTTCTTT. Amino acids: CASGGQGNTEAFF. Combining the CDR3 with reference TRBV2 and TRBJ1-1 gives the whole variable domain EPEVTQTPSHQVTQMGQEVILRCVPISNHLYFYWYRQILGQKVEFLVSFYNNEISEKSEIFDDQFSVERPDGSNFTLKIRSTKLEDSAMYFCASGGQGNTEAFFGQGTRLTVV.

V and J are TRBV5-4 and TRBJ1-2; D is uncertain. V shed 1 base and J shed 2 bases, with 9 bases lying between them. CDR3 length equals 14 residues. The germline gives CDR1 SGHNT, CDR2 YYREEE (reference sequence). The CDR3 is CASSLKGGNYGYTF. CDR3 DNA: TGTGCCAGCAGCTTGAAGGGCGGGAACTATGGCTACACCTTC.

The V gene is TRBV5-1, the J gene TRBJ2-7, with D hard to call. CDR1 is SGHRS and CDR2 is YFSETQ in the germline V gene. The CDR3 has 14 residues. The V and J ends lost 0 bases and 3 bases respectively, with 10 bases between them. CDR3 coding DNA: TGCGCCAGCAGCTTGGGAGGCAGTCTCTACGAGCAGTACTTC. Encoded protein: CASSLGGSLYEQYF.

This clone has only one observation. The rearrangement joins TRBV5-1 to TRBJ1-2, with 9 bases matching TRBD1. Trimming took 1 base from V and 4 from J; bases not matched to a gene: 8. CDR3 length: 16 residues. CDR1 is SGHRS, CDR2 YFSETQ, per germline. CDR3 loop: CASSLTGGASSYGYTF. CDR3 bases: TGCGCCAGCAGCTTGACAGGGGGCGCCTCTTCCTATGGCTACACCTTC.

This CDR3 reads CSARGWQTQYF. CDR3 bases: TGCAGTGCTAGAGGGTGGCAGACCCAGTACTTC. This chain links TRBV20-1 with TRBJ2-5; D ambiguous. The CDR3 spans 11 residues. V lost 1 base and J 6 bases, leaving 6 bases between the germline ends. The germline gives CDR1 DFQATT, CDR2 SNEGSKA (reference sequence).